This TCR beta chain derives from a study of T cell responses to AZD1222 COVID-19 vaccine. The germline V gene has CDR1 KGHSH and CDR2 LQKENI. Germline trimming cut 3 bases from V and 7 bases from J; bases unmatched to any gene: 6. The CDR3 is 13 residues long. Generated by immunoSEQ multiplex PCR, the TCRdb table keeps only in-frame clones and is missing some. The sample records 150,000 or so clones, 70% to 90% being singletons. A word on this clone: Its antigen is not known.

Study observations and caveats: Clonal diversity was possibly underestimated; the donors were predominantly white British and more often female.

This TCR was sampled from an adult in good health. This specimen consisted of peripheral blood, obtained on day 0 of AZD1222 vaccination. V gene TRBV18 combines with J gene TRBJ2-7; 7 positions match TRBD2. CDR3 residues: CASSPSAGGEQYF. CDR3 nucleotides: TGTGCCAGCTCACCTTCGGCCGGGGGGGAGCAGTACTTC.